Below are 25 T cell receptor beta chains sequenced from a single sample in a study of tumor and adjacent non-tumor tissue in lung cancer. No cell sorting was done before RNA was extracted from the tissue. The normal lung tissue was taken more than 3 cm from the tumor edge. A modified ARM-PCR protocol with three rounds of nested PCR amplified TCRbeta. TCRdb re-analysed the multiplex PCR reads in MiXCR, keeping a single row per CDR3 protein. The sample has 60,000 to 70,000 distinct CDR3 sequences, around 82% seen once. Sequencing was carried out using distant non-tumor lung tissue. All receptors come from a man between 60 and 70 years old with non-small cell lung cancer.

This clonotype showed up just once. The chain employs TRBV11-2 and TRBJ2-6; D might be TRBD2 (5 bases). Germline V gene sequence: CDR1 SGHAT, CDR2 FQNNGV. V was pared by 4 bases and J by 7 bases, with 26 bases between. This CDR3 is built from 19 residues. CDR3 bases: TGTGCCAGCAGCTCCCATCCGGAGACCGTCTCAGGAGGAGCCAACGTCCTGACTTTC. This encodes CASSSHPETVSGGANVLTF.

The chain couples TRBV14 to TRBJ2-2, with D possibly TRBD1 on 6 matching bases. Trimming took off 10 bases at V and 17 bases at J, with 32 bases between the two ends. This CDR3 spans 15 amino acids. CDR1 is SGHDN and CDR2 is FVKESK in the germline V gene. DNA of the CDR3: TGTGCCATCATGCAAACAGGGCTGAACACCGGGGAGCCCTTTTTT. It encodes CAIMQTGLNTGEPFF.

This clonotype showed up many times. The V gene is TRBV7-8, the J gene TRBJ2-4; D is tentatively TRBD1 or TRBD2 (5 bases each). CDR3 size: 15 residues. CDR1 and CDR2 from the germline V gene are SGHVS and FQNEAQ. Between the trimmed V and J ends, which lost 4 bases and 3 bases, there was a span of 13 bases. CDR3 in amino acids: CASSWDREFKNIQYF. The CDR3 nucleotides read TGTGCCAGCAGCTGGGACCGGGAATTCAAAAACATTCAGTACTTC.

The CDR3 protein is CSFTGQGIDQPQHF. In nucleotides, the CDR3 is TGCAGCTTCACAGGACAGGGGATTGATCAGCCCCAGCATTTT. The chain recombines TRBV29-1 with TRBJ1-5, with 9 bases aligning to TRBD1. This CDR3 contains 14 residues. Looked up from germline, CDR1 is SQVTM and CDR2 is ANQGSEA. Trimming at V came to 8 bases and at J to 5 bases, leaving 10 bases not matched to a gene.

The table lists this clonotype with a count of one. Because it lacks the conserved phenylalanine or tryptophan at the end, this CDR3 is likely a read error. The DNA is left out, because the CDR3 cannot be placed on it with certainty; the CDR3 is given as TCRdb lists it. The chain recombines TRBV6-1 with TRBJ1-1. Per the germline V gene, CDR1 is MNHNS and CDR2 is SASEGT. The CDR3 length is 15 residues, termini included. The CDR3: CTSTEDRGMDTEPFL.

The V gene is TRBV4-1, the J gene TRBJ1-5; no clear D gene. Trimming left V 4 bases short and J 2 bases short, with 12 bases between. The germline CDR1 and CDR2 sequences are MGHRA and YSYEKL. The CDR3 is 15 residues long. CDR3 DNA sequence: TGCGCCAGCAGCCCACGAGGGTGCGGCAATCAGCCCCAGCATTTT. Translating it yields CASSPRGCGNQPQHF.

In regard to this clonotype: Here the CDR3 omits its conserved ending phenylalanine or tryptophan, so a read error is the likely source. The chain combines TRBV6-1 with TRBJ1-2; D gene uncertain. CDR3 length: 15 residues. The germline CDR1 and CDR2 sequences are MNHNS and SASEGT. Trimming took off 9 bases at V and 3 bases at J, with 20 bases between the two ends. The CDR3: CASTFSRGIDYGYTL. CDR3 coding DNA: TGTGCCAGTACTTTCTCTCGGGGTATTGACTATGGCTACACCCTC.

As regards this clonotype: An end of the junction differs from the germline gene, which may be a read error. The chain combines TRBV28 with TRBJ1-5; the D is unclear. The CDR3 totals 15 residues. Germline CDR1 is MDHEN and CDR2 is SYDVKM. For the CDR3, the DNA is TGTGCTAGCAGTTTGTCGGGGTCTAGCAATCGGCCCCAGCATTTT. Protein product: CASSLSGSSNRPQHF.

This chain connects TRBV24-1 to TRBJ2-7; possible D gene TRBD1, 5 bases. The CDR3 is made up of 17 amino acids. Germline V gene sequence: CDR1 KGHDR, CDR2 SFDVKD. V gave up 4 bases and J gave up 7 bases, with 25 bases separating them. The CDR3 here is CATSDPPRQTPTLEQYF. The CDR3 coding sequence is TGTGCCACCAGTGACCCCCCCCGACAGACACCTACTTTGGAGCAGTACTTC.

On this clonotype itself: An end of the junction differs from the germline gene, which may be a read error. This chain uses TRBV6-5 with TRBJ2-7; D call uncertain. CDR3 size: 15 residues. Looked up from germline, CDR1 is MNHEY and CDR2 is SVGAGI. The DNA of the CDR3 is TGTGCCAGCAGTCACTCTGGCGGCGCCTCCTACGAGCAGTATTTC. Translated, it gives CASSHSGGASYEQYF.

This clonotype was seen at least ten times. The chain links TRBV28 to TRBJ1-6; TRBD1 might be the D (5 bases). Germline V lookup: CDR1 MDHEN, CDR2 SYDVKM. The CDR3 totals 16 residues. Trimming took off 5 bases at V and 4 bases at J, with 15 bases between the two ends. CDR3 protein: CASSTTGTGYNSPLHF. CDR3 in DNA: TGTGCCAGCAGTACGACCGGGACCGGATATAATTCACCCCTCCACTTT.

Of note for this clonotype: Mismatch with germline at one junction end may stem from a read error. J is TRBJ2-7 and V is TRBV29-1; 9 bases fit TRBD2. The CDR3 is made up of 14 amino acids. CDR1 SQVTM and CDR2 ANQGSEA come from the germline V gene. The chain's CDR3 is CSVEEASGIYEHYF. The CDR3 region has the DNA TGCAGTGTTGAGGAAGCTAGCGGGATCTACGAGCACTACTTC.

This clonotype was counted at least ten times. Just one base apart from a much larger clone, this may be a read error. J is TRBJ1-5 and V is TRBV6-6, with TRBD1 identical over 8 bases. The germline CDR1 and CDR2 sequences are MNHNY and SVGAGI (reference sequence). CDR3 length equals 13 residues. The CDR3 bases are TGTGCCGGCAGCGACAGGGGCAGTCAGCCCCAGCATTTT. It encodes CAGSDRGSQPQHF.

The rearrangement joins TRBV29-1 to TRBJ2-6; unclear D gene. This CDR3 spans 15 amino acids. Germline V lookup: CDR1 SQVTM, CDR2 ANQGSEA. V was shortened by 6 bases and J by 5 bases, with 17 bases between the two germline ends. CDR3 nucleotide sequence: TGCAGCGTGAGGATTTCTAGTCCGAGGGCCAACGTCCTGACTTTC. Its translation is CSVRISSPRANVLTF. Drawing the rest from reference TRBV29-1 and TRBJ2-6, the complete variable domain is SAVISQKPSRDICQRGTSLTIQCQVDSQVTMMFWYRQQPGQSLTLIATANQGSEATYESGFVIDKFPISRPNLTFSTLTVSNMSPEDSSIYLCSVRISSPRANVLTFGAGSRLTVL.

This clonotype was counted a single time. This may come from a read error, since a much larger clone is one base off. The chain carries TRBV13 and TRBJ2-1, with TRBD2 matching 13 bases. The CDR3 has 18 amino acids. V was clipped by 0 bases and J by 7 bases; unmatched bases: 9. In germline, CDR1 is PRHDT, CDR2 FYEKMQ (reference sequence). The CDR3 nucleotides are TGTGCCAGCAGCTTAGGACGGACTAGCGGGAGAAGGCGGAATGAGCAGTTCTTC. This sequence encodes CASSLGRTSGRRRNEQFF.

Comment on this clonotype: One junction end disagrees with the germline gene, perhaps due to a read error. This chain links TRBV7-3 with TRBJ2-2, with D unresolved. CDR3 size: 16 residues. CDR1 SGHTA and CDR2 FQGTGA come from the germline V gene. The CDR3 nucleotides read TGTACCAGCAGTCAAATTGGGCAGGAACGTACCGGGGAGCTGTTTTTT. This sequence encodes CTSSQIGQERTGELFF.

This sequence joins TRBV6-5 and TRBJ1-5; tentative D call: TRBD1 (5 bases). In germline, CDR1 is MNHEY, CDR2 SVGAGI. The CDR3 spans 15 residues. V gave up 5 bases and J gave up 5 bases, with 16 bases separating them. In nucleotides, the CDR3 is TGTGCCAGCAGTCCCACCATAGTGGGGGATCAGCCCCAGCATTTT. It yields the protein CASSPTIVGDQPQHF.

This clonotype was seen repeatedly, ten times or more. The chain has TRBV11-2 and TRBJ2-7; TRBD1 aligns across 9 bases. V lost 5 bases to trimming and J lost 2 bases; unmatched junction nucleotides: 7. There are 15 residues in the CDR3. The germline V gene has CDR1 SGHAT and CDR2 FQNNGV. CDR3 sequence (DNA): TGTGCCAGCAGCACCGGGACAGGGCGCACCTACGAGCAGTACTTC. It specifies CASSTGTGRTYEQYF.

The chain joins TRBV28 to TRBJ2-1; perhaps TRBD1 as D (6 bases). Trimming removed 7 bases from V and 11 bases from J, with 21 bases in between. This CDR3 is built from 14 residues. CDR1 is MDHEN, CDR2 SYDVKM, per germline. The CDR3: CASTGVQGGSQQFF. DNA for the CDR3: TGTGCCAGCACCGGCGTACAGGGCGGGTCACAGCAGTTCTTC.

This clonotype was counted a single time. This CDR3 is missing its conserved last phenylalanine or tryptophan, likely due to a read error. The chain joins TRBV11-1 to TRBJ2-2; the D gene is possibly TRBD2 (5 bases). This CDR3 has 14 amino acids. The V and J ends lost 5 bases and 14 bases respectively, with 21 bases between them. The germline CDR1 and CDR2 sequences are SGHAT and FQDESV (reference sequence). CDR3 region: CASSHTSGTGVLFY. CDR3 in DNA: TGTGCCAGCAGCCATACTAGTGGCACCGGGGTACTGTTTTAT.

The rearrangement uses TRBV14 and TRBJ2-5; TRBD2 matches at 7 bases. Germline CDR1 and CDR2: SGHDN and FVKESK. CDR3 length: 16 amino acids. V was clipped by 4 bases and J by 5 bases; unmatched bases: 13. The CDR3 region is CASSPWTIGRQETQYF. The CDR3 DNA reads TGTGCCAGCAGCCCCTGGACTATCGGGAGGCAGGAGACCCAGTACTTC.

Remarks on this clonotype: This may arise from a read error, as a much more abundant clone is one base away. The rearrangement links TRBV24-1 to TRBJ1-5; D is perhaps TRBD1 (6 bases). Germline-derived CDR1 and CDR2 are KGHDR and SFDVKD. The CDR3 is 13 residues long. The CDR3 DNA reads as TGTGCCACCACAGGGGCGCAAATTCAGCCCCATCATTTT. It is translated as CATTGAQIQPHHF.

As for this clonotype: The missing conserved phenylalanine or tryptophan at the end of this CDR3 makes a read error likely. This chain uses TRBV29-1 with TRBJ2-1; D is undetermined. The germline gives CDR1 SQVTM, CDR2 ANQGSEA. V gave up 6 bases and J gave up 5 bases, with 11 bases separating them. This CDR3 region has 12 residues. The CDR3 DNA reads as TGCAGCGTAATTTATGCGGACAATGAGCAGTTCATC. Protein product: CSVIYADNEQFI.

To note about this clonotype: At one of its ends the junction is not consistent with the germline gene, which may arise from a read error. V usage is TRBV29-1 and J usage is TRBJ1-1; D possibly corresponds to TRBD1 (6 bases). The CDR3 is 13 residues long. In germline, CDR1 is SQVTM, CDR2 ANQGSEA. The CDR3 reads CRGSVARDTEAFF. CDR3 nucleotide sequence: TGCAGAGGATCAGTGGCGAGGGACACTGAGGCTTTCTTT. Full variable domain (remainder filled in from reference TRBV29-1 and TRBJ1-1): SAVISQKPSRDICQRGTSLTIQCQVDSQVTMMFWYRQQPGQSLTLIATANQGSEATYESGFVIDKFPISRPNLTFSTLTVSNMSPEDSSIYLCRGSVARDTEAFFGQGTRLTVV.

As concerns this clonotype: A much more abundant neighbour one base away suggests this may be a read error. V gene TRBV28 combines with J gene TRBJ1-2; no clear D. The CDR3 length is 15 residues. Germline V gene lookup returns CDR1 MDHEN and CDR2 SYDVKM. CDR3 protein: CASRAPRRALYGFTF. Written as DNA, the CDR3 is TGTGCCAGCAGAGCCCCAAGGAGGGCGCTCTATGGCTTCACCTTC.